Given below is one T cell receptor (beta chain) in context. Its antigen remains unknown. Inclusion required at least two post-ART and at least one pre-ART PBMC samples. This CDR3 region has 14 residues. Germline V gene sequence: CDR1 LNHNV, CDR2 YYDKDF (reference sequence). The ends lost 8 bases at V and 4 bases at J; junction bases unmatched: 9. This entry is derived from a study of long-term antiretroviral therapy in people with HIV. General observations from the study: Transplant-donor-level diversity was not reached after ART, though diversity increased. Repertoire dominance by clones expanded before ART was seen at all time points.

Investigators performed immunoSEQ version v3.0 at survey level. Per-sample TRB depth target: roughly 35,000-55,000 T-cell genomes. Clones were read by immunoSEQ multiplex PCR, and TCRdb kept only the in-frame ones, dropping some. The repertoire holds 15,000 to 20,000 clones, with 84% as singletons. The TCR was taken from a man younger than 35 with HIV. The chain has TRBV15 and TRBJ2-3; 7 nucleotides match TRBD2. Sequenced here: unsorted PBMCs, sampled 0.9 years after starting antiretroviral therapy. The CDR3 here is CATSAGPEADTQYF. CDR3 in DNA: TGTGCCACCTCAGCGGGGCCAGAGGCAGATACGCAGTATTTT.